Sequencing of this T cell receptor (beta chain) was carried out in a study of cytomegalovirus exposure and HLA in healthy donors. Study observations and caveats: A list of 150 or so TCR beta chains associated with cytomegalovirus was given. Analysis was carried out at a later point, and it linked a missense DCLRE1C variant to TCR beta V- and J-gene trimming. High specificity and sensitivity for cytomegalovirus status were reported for the classifier.

Primers included in the PCR were 60 Vbeta and 13 Jbeta primers. Clones were sequenced by immunoSEQ multiplex PCR, and TCRdb holds only the in-frame ones, with some missing. The data hold approximately 120,000 clones, with 80% to 85% observed a single time. With respect to this clone: Its antigen is unknown.

This cohort consisted of healthy bone marrow donors. Deletions cut 5 bases from V and 3 bases from J, with 14 bases between. This CDR3 contains 15 residues. The germline V gene encodes CDR1 MDHEN and CDR2 SYDVKM. Sequencing was performed on PBMCs. The chain carries TRBV28 and TRBJ2-1; no clear D gene. The TCR sequence derives from a woman between 25 and 40 years old in good health and CMV-seronegative. CDR3: CASSGLTGFYNEQFF. CDR3 nucleotide sequence: TGTGCCAGCAGTGGGTTAACCGGGTTCTACAATGAGCAGTTCTTC.